This record covers a single TCR beta chain. The antigen remains unidentified. This entry is derived from a study of shared clonotypes between healthy human individuals. Study background: Three plates each covered CD4 naive and memory; CD8 naive two, CD8 memory one. Findings and caveats of the study: Larger estimated richness was generally seen in naive subsets than in memory subsets. Around 4.9% of naive CD4 clonotypes were shared across a few donors.

This table comes from immunoSEQ multiplex PCR, and its TCRdb copy is limited to in-frame clones, with some not included. The sample yields about 980,000 clones, approximately 80% seen once. CDR1 is SGHNT, CDR2 YENEEA, per germline. The CDR3 has 12 residues. Deletions cut 5 bases from V and 12 bases from J, with 15 bases between. The rearrangement uses TRBV11-3 and TRBJ2-3, with D tentatively TRBD1 or TRBD2 (6 bases each). The sequence derives from a man between 18 and 35 years old in good health. Material for sequencing was memory CD4+ T cells sorted from blood. The subset is: CD45RA-negative fraction. CDR3 in DNA: TGTGCCAGCAGCGAAGACGGGGGCGAACAGTATTTT. This translates into CASSEDGGEQYF.